The rows below give T cell receptor beta chains drawn from one sample of a study of T cells in tumors after PD-1 blockade. The assay was immunoSEQ multiplex PCR, and TCRdb's table has in-frame clones only and misses some. Of about 12,000 clones listed, approximately 57% are singletons. The source was tumor tissue, collected before anti-PD-1 treatment. All receptors come from a human donor with basal cell carcinoma. The CDR3 runs from the conserved cysteine through the conserved F or W. Fields, in order: J gene, clone size, D gene, V gene, CDR3 DNA, CDR3 protein. A D gene is named only where the DNA matches it firmly. The size of a clone is reported for some rows only, either as once, few or many, or as a class for expanded clones.

j_gene: TRBJ1-1; abundance: NA; d_gene: TRBD1; v_gene: TRBV18; CDR3nt: TGTGCCAGCTCACAGGGGGCGGTAACTGAAGCTTTCTTT; CDR3aa: CASSQGAVTEAFF
j_gene: TRBJ2-6; abundance: NA; d_gene: NA; v_gene: TRBV11-3; CDR3nt: TGTGCCAGCAGCTTAGGTTATACAGGGTCTGGGGCCAACGTCCTGACTTTC; CDR3aa: CASSLGYTGSGANVLTF
j_gene: TRBJ2-1; abundance: NA; d_gene: NA; v_gene: TRBV11-3; CDR3nt: TGTGCCAGCAGCTTAGGGTTCTTATTCGGAAGTGAGCAGTTCTTC; CDR3aa: CASSLGFLFGSEQFF
j_gene: TRBJ2-3; abundance: few; d_gene: TRBD2; v_gene: TRBV4-2; CDR3nt: TGTGCCAGCAGCCAGACTAGCGGGGTCACAGATACGCAGTATTTT; CDR3aa: CASSQTSGVTDTQYF
j_gene: TRBJ2-7; abundance: NA; d_gene: NA; v_gene: TRBV6-5; CDR3nt: TGTGCCAGCAGTCCAAACCACAGGGGAGGCTACGAGCAGTACTTC; CDR3aa: CASSPNHRGGYEQYF
j_gene: TRBJ1-2; abundance: NA; d_gene: NA; v_gene: TRBV6-5; CDR3nt: TGTGCCAGCAGTTACGCCACCTCGCGGGGCTACACCTTC; CDR3aa: CASSYATSRGYTF
j_gene: TRBJ2-7; abundance: NA; d_gene: TRBD2; v_gene: TRBV29-1; CDR3nt: TGCAGCGTTGGGACTAGCGGGAGTGGCGAGCAGTACTTC; CDR3aa: CSVGTSGSGEQYF
j_gene: TRBJ1-5; abundance: NA; d_gene: NA; v_gene: TRBV29-1; CDR3nt: TGCAGTGACGGATGTCAGCCCCAGCATTTT; CDR3aa: CSDGCQPQHF
j_gene: TRBJ1-3; abundance: NA; d_gene: NA; v_gene: TRBV30; CDR3nt: TGTGCCTGGAGCAACAGGGTCGCTGGAAACACCATATATTTT; CDR3aa: CAWSNRVAGNTIYF
j_gene: TRBJ1-1; abundance: NA; d_gene: NA; v_gene: TRBV19; CDR3nt: TGTGCCAGTAGTGGCAGTCACACTGAAGCTTTCTTT; CDR3aa: CASSGSHTEAFF
j_gene: TRBJ1-2; abundance: NA; d_gene: NA; v_gene: TRBV7-9; CDR3nt: TGTGCCAGCAGCTTAGCGACAGTTTATGGCTACACCTTC; CDR3aa: CASSLATVYGYTF
j_gene: TRBJ1-4; abundance: NA; d_gene: NA; v_gene: TRBV5-1; CDR3nt: TGCGCCAGCAGCTTATTTGCCCCCCCAGACGAAAAACTGTTTTTT; CDR3aa: CASSLFAPPDEKLFF
j_gene: TRBJ1-2; abundance: NA; d_gene: NA; v_gene: TRBV28; CDR3nt: TGTGCCAGCAGTCCTGTTTGGGGGGAGAGGAAGAGTGGCTACACCTTC; CDR3aa: CASSPVWGERKSGYTF
j_gene: TRBJ2-7; abundance: NA; d_gene: NA; v_gene: TRBV6-5; CDR3nt: TGTGCCAGCAGTTACTCGACGGGCCTCTACGAGCAGTACTTC; CDR3aa: CASSYSTGLYEQYF
j_gene: TRBJ1-5; abundance: once; d_gene: NA; v_gene: TRBV28; CDR3nt: TGTGCCAGCAGAGATTTGGGGAGCAATCAGCCCCAGCATTTT; CDR3aa: CASRDLGSNQPQHF
j_gene: TRBJ2-3; abundance: few; d_gene: NA; v_gene: TRBV13; CDR3nt: TGTGCCAGCAGCACCACCTTCTTTGAGCGGAGCACAGATACGCAGTATTTT; CDR3aa: CASSTTFFERSTDTQYF
j_gene: TRBJ2-1; abundance: once; d_gene: NA; v_gene: TRBV15; CDR3nt: TGTGCCACCAGCAGAGGGTTTGAGCAGTTCTTC; CDR3aa: CATSRGFEQFF
j_gene: TRBJ2-3; abundance: few; d_gene: NA; v_gene: TRBV5-1; CDR3nt: TGCGCCAGCAGCTTGCGCGGCTACGTGGGGACAGATACGCAGTATTTT; CDR3aa: CASSLRGYVGTDTQYF
j_gene: TRBJ2-5; abundance: NA; d_gene: NA; v_gene: TRBV4-2; CDR3nt: TGTGCCAGCAGCCAAGAAGGACTCGAGGGGACCCAGTACTTC; CDR3aa: CASSQEGLEGTQYF
j_gene: TRBJ2-3; abundance: NA; d_gene: NA; v_gene: TRBV18; CDR3nt: TGTGCCAGCTCACCACACGATACGCAGTATTTT; CDR3aa: CASSPHDTQYF
j_gene: TRBJ1-2; abundance: once; d_gene: NA; v_gene: TRBV6-5; CDR3nt: TGTGCCAGCAGTTACTCGAGGGGGGCCGGTGGCTACACCTTC; CDR3aa: CASSYSRGAGGYTF
j_gene: TRBJ2-3; abundance: NA; d_gene: TRBD2; v_gene: TRBV2; CDR3nt: TGTGCCAGCAGTGAAAGTCGACTAGCCCTCACAGATACGCAGTATTTT; CDR3aa: CASSESRLALTDTQYF
j_gene: TRBJ2-4; abundance: NA; d_gene: NA; v_gene: TRBV6-2/TRBV6-3; CDR3nt: TGTGCCAGCAGTCCAGGGGGAGGAACAAAAAACATTCAGTACTTC; CDR3aa: CASSPGGGTKNIQYF
j_gene: TRBJ2-4; abundance: NA; d_gene: NA; v_gene: TRBV5-4; CDR3nt: TGTGCCAGCAGCTTGGTTCCAGGGTTGGTCAAAAACATTCAGTACTTC; CDR3aa: CASSLVPGLVKNIQYF
j_gene: TRBJ2-2; abundance: NA; d_gene: NA; v_gene: TRBV7-3; CDR3nt: TGTGCCAGCAGCTTAGGTCTTCCCGGGGAGCTGTTTTTT; CDR3aa: CASSLGLPGELFF
j_gene: TRBJ2-5; abundance: NA; d_gene: NA; v_gene: TRBV4-1; CDR3nt: TGCGCCAGCAGCCAACCTGGGACAGAGACCCAGTACTTC; CDR3aa: CASSQPGTETQYF
j_gene: TRBJ2-2; abundance: few; d_gene: TRBD1; v_gene: TRBV6-5; CDR3nt: TGTGCCAGCAGCTATGACAGGGAGTGGGGCGGGGAGCTGTTTTTT; CDR3aa: CASSYDREWGGELFF
j_gene: TRBJ2-2; abundance: NA; d_gene: TRBD2; v_gene: TRBV7-9; CDR3nt: TGTGCCAGCAGCCCCCGGGGGGTGAACACCGGGGAGCTGTTTTTT; CDR3aa: CASSPRGVNTGELFF
j_gene: TRBJ2-3; abundance: NA; d_gene: TRBD2; v_gene: TRBV7-9; CDR3nt: TGTGCCAGCAGCTTAGCGGGGGGGAAAGATACGCAGTATTTT; CDR3aa: CASSLAGGKDTQYF
j_gene: TRBJ2-3; abundance: NA; d_gene: NA; v_gene: TRBV5-1; CDR3nt: TGCGCCAGCAGCCCACTCTTGGGCGCAGATACGCAGTATTTT; CDR3aa: CASSPLLGADTQYF
j_gene: TRBJ2-1; abundance: NA; d_gene: TRBD2; v_gene: TRBV7-9; CDR3nt: TGTGCCAGCAGCTTACTAGCGGTTCAGTTCTTC; CDR3aa: CASSLLAVQFF
j_gene: TRBJ2-3; abundance: NA; d_gene: NA; v_gene: TRBV15; CDR3nt: TGTGCCACCAGCAGAGATGGGGGTGGGCAGGGCACAGATACGCAGTATTTT; CDR3aa: CATSRDGGGQGTDTQYF
j_gene: TRBJ1-5; abundance: NA; d_gene: TRBD1; v_gene: TRBV4-1; CDR3nt: TGCGCCAGCAGCTGGGACAGCTTGGCTTATAGCAATCAGCCCCAGCATTTT; CDR3aa: CASSWDSLAYSNQPQHF
j_gene: TRBJ2-2; abundance: NA; d_gene: TRBD1; v_gene: TRBV2; CDR3nt: TGTGCCAGCAGTTACAGGGGAAAGACCGGGGAGCTGTTTTTT; CDR3aa: CASSYRGKTGELFF
j_gene: TRBJ1-2; abundance: NA; d_gene: NA; v_gene: TRBV6-5; CDR3nt: TGTGCCAGCTTTTTTAACTATGGCTACACCTTC; CDR3aa: CASFFNYGYTF
j_gene: TRBJ1-3; abundance: NA; d_gene: NA; v_gene: TRBV13; CDR3nt: TGTGCCAGCAGCTTAATGACAACCTCTGGAAACACCATATATTTT; CDR3aa: CASSLMTTSGNTIYF
j_gene: TRBJ1-2; abundance: medium-sized; d_gene: NA; v_gene: TRBV5-1; CDR3nt: TGCGCCAGCAGCAACACAGGGTACGGCTACACCTTC; CDR3aa: CASSNTGYGYTF
j_gene: TRBJ1-2; abundance: NA; d_gene: NA; v_gene: TRBV11-3; CDR3nt: TGTGCCAGCAGCTTAGATAGCTGGGCGCATGGCTACACCTTC; CDR3aa: CASSLDSWAHGYTF
j_gene: TRBJ1-1; abundance: NA; d_gene: NA; v_gene: TRBV3-1/TRBV3-2; CDR3nt: TGTGCCAGCAGCCGCGAGGGTGGAGCTTTCTTT; CDR3aa: CASSREGGAFF
j_gene: TRBJ2-2; abundance: few; d_gene: NA; v_gene: TRBV9; CDR3nt: TGTGCCAGCAGCACCTCTACCGGGGAGCTGTTTTTT; CDR3aa: CASSTSTGELFF
j_gene: TRBJ2-2; abundance: NA; d_gene: NA; v_gene: TRBV5-1; CDR3nt: TGCGCCAGTAGAGCCGGGACCGATAATCAGGCCGGGGAGCTGTTTTTT; CDR3aa: CASRAGTDNQAGELFF
j_gene: TRBJ1-5; abundance: NA; d_gene: NA; v_gene: TRBV5-4; CDR3nt: TGTGCCAGCAGCTTGGGGGGCACCTCGGATCAGCCCCAGCATTTT; CDR3aa: CASSLGGTSDQPQHF
j_gene: TRBJ2-1; abundance: NA; d_gene: NA; v_gene: TRBV18; CDR3nt: TGTGCCAGCTCACCGAGGGACCCCTCCTCCTACAATGAGCAGTTCTTC; CDR3aa: CASSPRDPSSYNEQFF
j_gene: TRBJ1-2; abundance: NA; d_gene: NA; v_gene: TRBV6-6; CDR3nt: TGTGCCAGCAGTTCAACCTTACGGGTGAGCTATGGCTACACCTTC; CDR3aa: CASSSTLRVSYGYTF
j_gene: TRBJ2-1; abundance: NA; d_gene: NA; v_gene: TRBV12-3/TRBV12-4; CDR3nt: TGTGCCAGCACCCACGGGGATTACAATGAGCAGTTCTTC; CDR3aa: CASTHGDYNEQFF
j_gene: TRBJ2-3; abundance: NA; d_gene: NA; v_gene: TRBV19; CDR3nt: TGTGCCAGTAGTTGGGCGGGGTTCACAGATACGCAGTATTTT; CDR3aa: CASSWAGFTDTQYF
j_gene: TRBJ1-3; abundance: NA; d_gene: NA; v_gene: TRBV5-1; CDR3nt: TGCGCCAGCAGCCCCTCGGGGGCGAGGGACGGAAACACCATATATTTT; CDR3aa: CASSPSGARDGNTIYF
j_gene: TRBJ1-2; abundance: NA; d_gene: NA; v_gene: TRBV30; CDR3nt: TGTGCCTGGAGTGTATGGAACAAGAGAACAAACTATGGCTACACCTTC; CDR3aa: CAWSVWNKRTNYGYTF
j_gene: TRBJ1-2; abundance: NA; d_gene: NA; v_gene: TRBV6-2/TRBV6-3; CDR3nt: TGTGCCAGCAGTAGGGATGTTTATGGCTACACCTTC; CDR3aa: CASSRDVYGYTF
j_gene: TRBJ1-4; abundance: NA; d_gene: TRBD1; v_gene: TRBV7-2; CDR3nt: TGTGCCAGCAGCTTAGCTGCTAACAGGGGAGGTGAAAAACTGTTTTTT; CDR3aa: CASSLAANRGGEKLFF
j_gene: TRBJ2-3; abundance: NA; d_gene: NA; v_gene: TRBV14; CDR3nt: TGTGCCAGCAGCCAAGATACGGGAGGCACAGATACGCAGTATTTT; CDR3aa: CASSQDTGGTDTQYF
j_gene: TRBJ2-7; abundance: NA; d_gene: TRBD1; v_gene: TRBV7-9; CDR3nt: TGTGCCAGCAGCCTAGGTGGGACAGTCTACGAGCAGTACTTC; CDR3aa: CASSLGGTVYEQYF
j_gene: TRBJ2-3; abundance: NA; d_gene: NA; v_gene: TRBV7-9; CDR3nt: TGTGCCAGCAGCTTCACAGGGACAGATACGCAGTATTTT; CDR3aa: CASSFTGTDTQYF
j_gene: TRBJ2-1; abundance: few; d_gene: TRBD1; v_gene: TRBV6-2/TRBV6-3; CDR3nt: TGTGCCAGCAGACCTCGGGACAGGGTTTGGAATGAGCAGTTCTTC; CDR3aa: CASRPRDRVWNEQFF
j_gene: TRBJ2-7; abundance: few; d_gene: TRBD2; v_gene: TRBV11-2; CDR3nt: TGTGCCAGCAGCTTAGCCCTAGCGGGGGGGCCGAGCTCCTACGAGCAGTACTTC; CDR3aa: CASSLALAGGPSSYEQYF